The clone carrying this T cell receptor beta chain has at least ten counts. TCRdb ran MiXCR on the PCR reads and lists one entry per CDR3 protein. The sample lists 40,000 to 45,000 distinct CDR3 sequences, 15% to 20% occurring once. This record comes from a study of molecular identifiers for immune sequencing clone quantification. The clonotype was recovered from a human donor in good health. Some libraries in this study had Jurkat cell RNA spiked in. Material for sequencing was naive CD8+ T cells from blood, with Jurkat cell RNA spiked in. The subset is: FACS-sorted CD8+CD4-CCR7+CD45RA+ naive T cells.

The CDR3 protein is CASSQGGNEQFF. CDR3 DNA sequence: TGTGCCAGTAGTCAGGGGGGGAATGAGCAGTTCTTC. The chain is built from TRBV19 and TRBJ2-1; D is perhaps TRBD1 or TRBD2 (7 bases each). Germline assignment: CDR1 LNHDA and CDR2 SQIVND (reference sequence). The CDR3 contains 12 residues. V lost 5 bases and J lost 7, with 9 bases in between.